Listed below are T cell receptor beta chains from one sample, sequenced in a study of cytomegalovirus exposure and HLA in healthy donors. The table came from immunoSEQ multiplex PCR; TCRdb's copy has only in-frame clones and leaves some out. The sample carries 150,000 to 200,000 clones, more than 65% recorded once. The specimen sequenced was PBMCs. All receptors come from a woman aged 25 to 39 in good health and CMV-seronegative. The CDR3 runs from the conserved cysteine through the conserved F or W. The D gene is left open where the match is weak. Not every row has a clone size; where given, it reads once, few, many or a size class.

abundance	d_gene	v_gene	j_gene	CDR3nt	CDR3aa
NA	NA	TRBV7-2	TRBJ1-5	TGTGCCAGCAGCTTAGGGGTATATGAGGATCAGCCCCAGCATTTT	CASSLGVYEDQPQHF
NA	TRBD2	TRBV7-2	TRBJ2-2	TGTGCCAGCAGCTTAGTTCGGCTAGCGGAAAACACCGGGGAGCTGTTTTTT	CASSLVRLAENTGELFF
NA	TRBD1	TRBV4-1	TRBJ1-2	TGCGCCAGCAGCCACGGACAGGGCGACTACACCTTC	CASSHGQGDYTF
few	NA	TRBV29-1	TRBJ2-5	TGCAGCGTTGAAGAAGGGGCAGGTTTATTGCAAGAGACCCAGTACTTC	CSVEEGAGLLQETQYF
NA	NA	TRBV12-5	TRBJ1-6	TGTGCTAGTGGTTTGGTGGGTGGCAGGACCTATAATTCACCCCTCCACTTT	CASGLVGGRTYNSPLHF
NA	NA	TRBV6-6	TRBJ1-1	TGTGCCAGCAGTTACTCCCAGGGGAACACTGAAGCTTTCTTT	CASSYSQGNTEAFF
once	NA	TRBV15	TRBJ2-7	TGTGCCACCAGCCGCAGGAAAACCTCCTACGAGCAGTACTTC	CATSRRKTSYEQYF
once	TRBD1	TRBV13	TRBJ1-2	TGTGCCAGCAGCTTAGTGCACAGGGGAACCCTTGGCTACACCTTC	CASSLVHRGTLGYTF
NA	TRBD1	TRBV14	TRBJ1-2	TGTGCCAGCAGCCATTCAGCGGGACAGGGCTACTATGGCTACACCTTC	CASSHSAGQGYYGYTF
NA	NA	TRBV5-1	TRBJ2-3	TGCGCCAGCAGCTTGTCAGGAGGAGATACGCAGTATTTT	CASSLSGGDTQYF
NA	TRBD1	TRBV7-9	TRBJ2-7	TGTGCCAGCAGTTCCGGGACAGGGCGGTACGAGCAGTACTTC	CASSSGTGRYEQYF
NA	TRBD1	TRBV6-1	TRBJ2-1	TGTGCCAGCAGCGAGCCGGGACAGGGCATCTATGAGCAGTTCTTC	CASSEPGQGIYEQFF
few	TRBD1	TRBV4-2	TRBJ1-4	TGTGCCAGCAGCCACCGGACAGGGTCTGAAAAACTGTTTTTT	CASSHRTGSEKLFF
NA	TRBD1	TRBV15	TRBJ2-7	TGTGCCACCAGCTTCGGGACAGGGGGCCTCTACGAGCAGTACTTC	CATSFGTGGLYEQYF
NA	NA	TRBV5-6	TRBJ1-2	TGTGCCAGCAGCTTGGACAGGGCAAAGGGCTACCCCTTC	CASSLDRAKGYPF
NA	TRBD1	TRBV5-1	TRBJ2-2	TGCGCCAGCAGCTCGAACGTCCCGGGACAGGGGGCCGGGGAGCTGTTTTTT	CASSSNVPGQGAGELFF
NA	NA	TRBV18	TRBJ1-1	TGTGCCAGCTCACCACCGTCAGGGGTGACTGAAGCTTTCTTT	CASSPPSGVTEAFF
NA	NA	TRBV5-1	TRBJ1-2	TGCGCCAGCAGCTTGGATTCCAGGGGAGATATGTATGGCTACACCTTC	CASSLDSRGDMYGYTF
NA	NA	TRBV13	TRBJ2-3	TGTGCCAGCAGCTTAGGGCCCTATAGAAGATCCACTAGCACAGATACGCAGTATTTT	CASSLGPYRRSTSTDTQYF
NA	TRBD2	TRBV27	TRBJ2-1	TGTGCCAGCAGTTTATGGGGGGGTCGGGGACTAATTAATGAGCAGTTCTTC	CASSLWGGRGLINEQFF
few	TRBD1	TRBV12-5	TRBJ1-2	TGTGCTAGACTAGGGGGCGAGGTTCGCAAGCACACCTTC	CARLGGEVRKHTF
NA	NA	TRBV6-5	TRBJ1-1	TGTGCCAGCAGTTACCCCTCGGGGAAGAACACTGAAGCTTTCTTT	CASSYPSGKNTEAFF
NA	TRBD1	TRBV27	TRBJ2-7	TGTGCCAGCAGGCGGACAGGGGATACCTACGAGCAGTACTTC	CASRRTGDTYEQYF
NA	NA	TRBV30	TRBJ1-3	TGTGCCTGGGGTGGACGGAGGGGCCGTACTGGAAACACCATATATTTT	CAWGGRRGRTGNTIYF
once	TRBD2	TRBV28	TRBJ2-4	TGTGCCAGCAGTTTGGTAACAGCGGGAGTCGGAATAAACATTCAGTACTTC	CASSLVTAGVGINIQYF
NA	NA	TRBV2	TRBJ2-3	TGTGCCAGCAGGGCCTGGAGTAGCGAAGATACGCAGTATTTT	CASRAWSSEDTQYF
NA	TRBD1	TRBV6-5	TRBJ1-6	TGTGCCATCCGCGACGGGACAGTTAATTCACCCCTCCACTTT	CAIRDGTVNSPLHF
NA	NA	TRBV19	TRBJ1-3	TGTGCCAGCTCAGCGACCGTCGACTCTGGAAACACCATATATTTT	CASSATVDSGNTIYF
NA	NA	TRBV28	TRBJ1-2	TGTGCCAGCAGTTTATCGACCTTC	CASSLSTF
NA	TRBD1	TRBV28	TRBJ2-5	TGTGCCAGCAGCCGACAGGGGGCGGGTAAAGAGACCCAGTACTTC	CASSRQGAGKETQYF
NA	NA	TRBV15	TRBJ2-7	TGTGCCACCAGCAGAGATAAATTGAGGATTCCCTACGAGCAGTACTTC	CATSRDKLRIPYEQYF
NA	TRBD2	TRBV18	TRBJ2-7	TGTGCCAGCTCCCCACTAGCGACTGGGAACGGCGAGCAGTACTTC	CASSPLATGNGEQYF
once	TRBD1	TRBV18	TRBJ1-1	TGTGCCAGCTCACCACCAACCAGGACAGGGAGAAACACTGAAGCTTTCTTT	CASSPPTRTGRNTEAFF
NA	NA	TRBV5-1	TRBJ2-3	TGCGCCAGCAGCTATAGCCGACTAGTAGATGACACAGATACGCAGTATTTT	CASSYSRLVDDTDTQYF
few	NA	TRBV5-1	TRBJ2-3	TGCGCCAGCAGCTTGGAGACAGGAGGAACAGATACGCAGTATTTT	CASSLETGGTDTQYF
few	NA	TRBV29-1	TRBJ2-3	TGCAGCGTTGAAGACCGACAGAGCACAGATACGCAGTATTTT	CSVEDRQSTDTQYF